This entry lists 27 T cell receptor beta chains sequenced from one sample in a study of blood T cell repertoires in COVID-19. Sequenced by immunoSEQ multiplex PCR; TCRdb stores in-frame clones only, minus some. The data show 25,000 to 35,000 clones, approximately 85% seen once. The sample was peripheral blood. The receptors shown here come from a man aged 60 to 75 with active COVID-19.

This chain joins TRBV11-3 and TRBJ2-3; 8 bases fit TRBD1. Germline V gene lookup returns CDR1 SGHNT and CDR2 YENEEA. The CDR3 consists of 15 residues. Germline trimming cut 5 bases from V and 5 bases from J; bases unmatched to any gene: 9. For the CDR3, the DNA is TGTGCCAGCAGCCCGTCCGACAGGGGCCAAGATACGCAGTATTTT. It encodes CASSPSDRGQDTQYF.

The rearrangement uses TRBV28 and TRBJ2-2, with TRBD2 matching 7 bases. There are 15 residues in the CDR3. Germline V gene lookup returns CDR1 MDHEN and CDR2 SYDVKM. V shed 8 bases, J shed 1 base, and the junction held 7 bases outside the gene matches. CDR3 in DNA: TGTGCCAGCCTGTCCGGGACTATGAACACCGGGGAGCTGTTTTTT. This gives the protein CASLSGTMNTGELFF.

The chain has TRBV10-2 and TRBJ2-5; a weak D match, TRBD1 (6 bases). Trimming removed 7 bases from V and 7 bases from J, with 16 bases in between. The CDR3 spans 13 residues. In germline, CDR1 is WSHSY, CDR2 SAAADI. In DNA, the CDR3 is TGCGCCAGCACGGAACAGGGTCGGGGGACCCAGTACTTC. Encoded protein: CASTEQGRGTQYF.

The V call is TRBV18, the J call TRBJ2-7, with 7 bases fitting TRBD2. J gave up 0 bases and V 6 bases, and 11 bases lay outside the gene matches. CDR1 is KGHSH, CDR2 LQKENI, per germline. This CDR3 region has 16 residues. In DNA form, the CDR3 reads TGTGCCAGCTCGGCAAATAGCGGGCTAAGCTCCTACGAGCAGTACTTC. Protein product: CASSANSGLSSYEQYF.

The chain links TRBV10-3 to TRBJ1-5; 9 nucleotides align to TRBD1. Germline V CDR1 and CDR2: ENHRY, SYGVKD. The V segment lost 3 bases and the J segment 2 bases; nucleotides outside the gene matches: 5. This CDR3 has 16 residues. CDR3 amino acids: CAISDQGQGRNQPQHF. CDR3 in DNA: TGTGCCATCAGTGACCAAGGACAGGGGCGCAATCAGCCCCAGCATTTT.

The chain links TRBV11-2 to TRBJ2-7, with D possibly matching TRBD1 (6 bases). The CDR3 extends over 14 amino acids. The germline V gene encodes CDR1 SGHAT and CDR2 FQNNGV. Trimming stripped 5 bases from V and 2 bases from J, with 13 bases between. In DNA, the CDR3 is TGTGCCAGCAGCAGGACAGTGGGTACCTACGAGCAGTACTTC. This translates into CASSRTVGTYEQYF.

The chain couples TRBV10-3 to TRBJ2-7; no reliable D call. The CDR3 spans 12 residues. Per germline, CDR1 ENHRY and CDR2 SYGVKD. Trimming left V 0 bases short and J 9 bases short, with 9 bases between. CDR3 loop: CAISESPPVQYF. CDR3 nucleotide sequence: TGTGCCATCAGTGAGTCCCCCCCGGTGCAGTACTTC.

This chain uses TRBV7-9 with TRBJ2-3, with a possible D match to TRBD2 (5 bases). The ends were cut back, 1 base at V and 5 bases at J, with 10 bases in the middle. There are 14 residues in the CDR3. Germline CDR1 and CDR2: SEHNR and FQNEAQ (reference sequence). The CDR3 DNA reads as TGTGCCAGCAGCTTAGGGACTTCCCTAGATACGCAGTATTTT. Translation: CASSLGTSLDTQYF.

The chain couples TRBV5-1 to TRBJ2-5; D ambiguous. This CDR3 is 15 amino acids long. Between the trimmed V and J ends, which lost 2 bases and 4 bases, there was a span of 15 bases. Germline V CDR1 and CDR2: SGHRS, YFSETQ. CDR3 residues: CASSFGAGTGETQYF. The CDR3 region has the DNA TGCGCCAGCAGCTTTGGAGCTGGCACGGGAGAGACCCAGTACTTC. The full variable domain, rest sourced from reference TRBV5-1 and TRBJ2-5, is KAGVTQTPRYLIKTRGQQVTLSCSPISGHRSVSWYQQTPGQGLQFLFEYFSETQRNKGNFPGRFSGRQFSNSRSEMNVSTLELGDSALYLCASSFGAGTGETQYFGPGTRLLVL.

This chain uses TRBV10-2 with TRBJ2-2; D remains unclear. Germline CDR1 reads WSHSY; CDR2 reads SAAADI. The CDR3 length is 14 residues. The ends were cut back, 7 bases at V and 3 bases at J, with 12 bases in the middle. The CDR3 protein is CASNEVKYTGELFF. DNA of the CDR3: TGCGCCAGCAACGAGGTGAAGTACACCGGGGAGCTGTTTTTT.

The CDR3 DNA sequence: TGTGCCAGCAGCCAGCCCGGACAGGGGGCGAAGACCCAGTACTTC. Its protein is CASSQPGQGAKTQYF. The V gene is TRBV14, the J gene TRBJ2-5; 11 nucleotides line up with TRBD1. Germline values: CDR1 SGHDN, CDR2 FVKESK. Germline trimming cut 3 bases from V and 6 bases from J; bases unmatched to any gene: 6. The CDR3 spans 15 residues.

This clone was seen more than once but under ten times. This rearrangement joins TRBV5-1 to TRBJ1-5; TRBD1 agrees at 7 bases. The CDR3 covers 15 residues. CDR1 and CDR2 from the germline V gene are SGHRS and YFSETQ. V gave up 2 bases and J gave up 2 bases; unmatched junction bases: 4. CDR3 coding DNA: TGCGCCAGCAGCTTCGACGGACAGGGCAATCAGCCCCAGCATTTT. Translation gives CASSFDGQGNQPQHF.

This clone has just one count. The J gene is TRBJ2-4, the V gene TRBV28; 11 nucleotides agree with TRBD2. Trimming cost V 2 bases and J 0 bases; bases outside gene matches: 6. CDR3 length: 18 residues. Looked up from germline, CDR1 is MDHEN and CDR2 is SYDVKM. The CDR3 DNA is TGTGCCAGCAGTTTACTAGCGGGAGGAGGGTTAGCCAAAAACATTCAGTACTTC. Residues: CASSLLAGGGLAKNIQYF.

The chain has TRBV10-3 and TRBJ2-7; TRBD1 matches 9 bases. CDR3 size: 15 residues. Trimming cost V 0 bases and J 2 bases; bases outside gene matches: 2. CDR1 and CDR2 from the germline V gene are ENHRY and SYGVKD. The CDR3 nucleotides read TGTGCCATCAGTGAGTCAGGGACAGGGACCTACGAGCAGTACTTC. Translating gives CAISESGTGTYEQYF.

As DNA, the CDR3 is TGTGCCAGTAGTATACTCGGAACAGCAACTAATGAAAAACTGTTTTTT. It specifies CASSILGTATNEKLFF. V gene TRBV19 combines with J gene TRBJ1-4; D gene unclear. Trimming cost V 2 bases and J 0 bases, with 10 bases left between them. The CDR3 spans 16 residues. Germline V gene data show CDR1 as LNHDA and CDR2 as SQIVND (reference sequence).

This chain uses TRBV9 with TRBJ2-1, with TRBD2 matching over 12 bases. Germline loops: CDR1 SGDLS, CDR2 YYNGEE. The trim removed 4 bases at V and 9 bases at J, leaving 5 bases unmatched. CDR3 length: 14 amino acids. CDR3 protein: CASSPRTSGVEQFF. CDR3 DNA sequence: TGTGCCAGCAGCCCGAGGACTAGCGGGGTTGAGCAGTTCTTC. The full variable domain, rest sourced from reference TRBV9 and TRBJ2-1, is DSGVTQTPKHLITATGQRVTLRCSPRSGDLSVYWYQQSLDQGLQFLIQYYNGEERAKGNILERFSAQQFPDLHSELNLSSLELGDSALYFCASSPRTSGVEQFFGPGTRLTVL.

The chain carries TRBV5-1 and TRBJ2-3; the D gene is possibly TRBD1 (6 bases). This CDR3 contains 15 residues. Germline V gene data show CDR1 as SGHRS and CDR2 as YFSETQ. The V gene lost 2 bases and the J gene lost 2 bases, with 12 bases spanning the gap. The DNA of the CDR3 is TGCGCCAGCAGCTTTAACAGGGCACCCACAGATACGCAGTATTTT. Translation gives CASSFNRAPTDTQYF.

This clone showed up just a few times. This chain connects TRBV7-9 to TRBJ1-5; unclear D gene. Germline CDR1 SEHNR, CDR2 FQNEAQ (reference sequence). The V gene lost 7 bases and the J gene lost 4 bases, with 8 bases spanning the gap. The CDR3 loop spans 12 amino acids. CDR3 DNA: TGTGCCAGCACACAAGATAATCAGCCCCAGCATTTT. This sequence encodes CASTQDNQPQHF.

The chain links TRBV6-5 to TRBJ2-7; 8 nucleotides align to TRBD2. CDR3 length equals 14 residues. Per the germline V gene, CDR1 is MNHEY and CDR2 is SVGAGI. V trimming: 6 bases; J trimming: 5 bases; junction bases outside the gene matches: 9. The CDR3 is CASRAGVESDEQYV. CDR3 sequence (DNA): TGTGCCAGCAGAGCGGGAGTAGAGTCCGACGAGCAGTACGTC.

This clone was counted once. The CDR3 reads CASSPGQRNMNTEAFF. CDR3 coding DNA: TGTGCCAGCAGCCCGGGACAGAGGAACATGAACACTGAAGCTTTCTTT. This rearrangement joins TRBV9 to TRBJ1-1, with 7 bases matching TRBD1. V dropped 4 bases and J dropped 0; count of bases not matched to a gene: 9. The CDR3 covers 16 residues. CDR1 is SGDLS and CDR2 is YYNGEE in the germline V gene.

V and J are TRBV10-3 and TRBJ2-7; TRBD2 is a possible D gene (5 bases). In germline, CDR1 is ENHRY, CDR2 SYGVKD. V lost 10 bases and J 1 base, leaving 11 bases between the germline ends. The CDR3 sequence is 12 residues long. The CDR3 protein is CATLSGSYEQYF. Written as DNA, the CDR3 is TGTGCCACCCTGTCGGGGTCCTACGAGCAGTACTTC.

This clone was seen only once. The chain employs TRBV6-5 and TRBJ2-3; 8 nucleotides line up with TRBD2. The CDR3 has 12 residues. V dropped 5 bases and J dropped 10; count of bases not matched to a gene: 5. Germline assignment: CDR1 MNHEY and CDR2 SVGAGI. The CDR3 loop reads CASSTGLVAQYF. The CDR3 DNA reads as TGTGCCAGCAGTACGGGACTAGTTGCGCAGTATTTT.

The chain recombines TRBV11-2 with TRBJ2-2; 8 positions match TRBD2. The CDR3 consists of 15 residues. Germline V lookup: CDR1 SGHAT, CDR2 FQNNGV. The V gene end was trimmed by 5 bases and the J gene end by 1 base; junction bases not matched to a gene: 3. Written as DNA, the CDR3 is TGTGCCAGCAGCGCACTAGCGGTGAACACCGGGGAGCTGTTTTTT. It is translated as CASSALAVNTGELFF.

This sequence joins TRBV7-8 and TRBJ2-1, with D maybe TRBD2 (6 bases). CDR1 SGHVS and CDR2 FQNEAQ come from the germline V gene. V gave up 5 bases and J gave up 3 bases, with 14 bases separating them. The CDR3 has 15 amino acids. The CDR3 reads CASSLLARNYNEQFF. CDR3 coding DNA: TGTGCCAGCAGCCTCCTAGCGAGAAACTACAATGAGCAGTTCTTC.

This clone was seen more than once but under ten times. This CDR3 is CSVDSGSPGDIQYF. DNA of the CDR3: TGCAGCGTTGACTCTGGTTCCCCAGGGGACATTCAGTACTTC. This chain uses TRBV29-1 with TRBJ2-4; a weak D match, TRBD1 (6 bases). V lost 3 bases to trimming and J lost 8 bases, with 17 bases between them. Per germline, CDR1 SQVTM and CDR2 ANQGSEA. There are 14 residues in the CDR3.

Of note for this clone: One end of the junction fails to match germline, which may point to a read error. J is TRBJ2-3 and V is TRBV5-6; maybe TRBD2 (6 bases). The CDR3 has 12 residues. The V gene's germline CDR1 is SGHDT and CDR2 YYEEEE. In DNA form, the CDR3 reads TGTGCCAGCAGCTTGGATCTAGCGCCAGCAGTTTTT. It encodes CASSLDLAPAVF.

Note on this clone: Compared with germline, one end of the junction differs, possibly owing to a read error. The gene calls are TRBV20-1 and TRBJ2-3, with TRBD2 as a possible D gene (6 bases). This CDR3 comprises 8 residues. The germline V gene encodes CDR1 DFQATT and CDR2 SNEGSKA (reference sequence). CDR3 protein: CRGGGRNF. Here the CDR3 DNA reads TGCAGGGGAGGTGGGCGGAATTTT.